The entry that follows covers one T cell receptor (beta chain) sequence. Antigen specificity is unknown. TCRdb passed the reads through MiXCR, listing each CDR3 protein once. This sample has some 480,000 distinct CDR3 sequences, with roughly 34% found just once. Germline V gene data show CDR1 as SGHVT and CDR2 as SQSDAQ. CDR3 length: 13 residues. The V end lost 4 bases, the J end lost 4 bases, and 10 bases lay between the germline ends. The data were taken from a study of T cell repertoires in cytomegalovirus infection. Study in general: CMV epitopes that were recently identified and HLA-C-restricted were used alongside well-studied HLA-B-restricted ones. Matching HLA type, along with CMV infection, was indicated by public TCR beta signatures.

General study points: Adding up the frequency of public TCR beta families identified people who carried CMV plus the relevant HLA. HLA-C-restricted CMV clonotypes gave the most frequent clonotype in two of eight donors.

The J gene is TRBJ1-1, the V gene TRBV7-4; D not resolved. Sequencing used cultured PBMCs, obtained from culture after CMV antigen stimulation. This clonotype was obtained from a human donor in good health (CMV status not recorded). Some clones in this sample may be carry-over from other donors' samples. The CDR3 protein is CASSSSDLTEAFF. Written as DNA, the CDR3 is TGTGCCAGCAGCTCTTCGGATCTCACTGAAGCTTTCTTT. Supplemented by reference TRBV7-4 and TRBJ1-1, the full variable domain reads GAGVSQSPRYKVAKRGRDVALRCDSISGHVTLYWYRQTLGQGSEVLTYSQSDAQRDKSGRPSGRFSAERPERSVSTLKIQRTEQGDSAVYLCASSSSDLTEAFFGQGTRLTVV.